This is a list of T cell receptor beta chains from one sample in a study of blood T cell repertoires in COVID-19. Method: immunoSEQ multiplex PCR; TCRdb's copy keeps in-frame clones and lacks some. The sample shows roughly 260,000 clones, around 90% of them seen only once. Sequenced sample: PBMCs or T cells enriched from blood (not recorded which). These receptors were collected from a human donor in a cohort exposed to, infected with or recovered from COVID-19 (not recorded which). The donor label of this sample is uncertain. CDR3s include the opening cysteine and the closing phenylalanine or tryptophan. A D gene is named only where the DNA matches it firmly. A row's size may be missing; if present it is once, few, many or a size class.

>TRBV9|NA|TRBD1|TRBJ1-4
TGTGCCAGCAGCGTAGTGGCAGGGGGCGTGAAGGGTGGAGTTGAAAAACTGTTTTTT
CASSVVAGGVKGGVEKLFF
>TRBV25-1|NA|TRBD2|TRBJ2-7
TGTGCCAGCACCTTAGCGGGGGGCGACGAGCAGTACTTC
CASTLAGGDEQYF
>TRBV4-1|few|NA|TRBJ2-1
TGCGCCAGCAGCCAAGGCCTGGCGGTCTCCTACAATGAGCAGTTCTTC
CASSQGLAVSYNEQFF
>TRBV24-1|NA|TRBD1|TRBJ2-1
TGTGCCACCAGTGAGCCCGGACAGGGGTCCTACAATGAGCAGTTCTTC
CATSEPGQGSYNEQFF
>TRBV4-1|NA|NA|TRBJ1-1
TGCGCCAGCAGCCAAGTTACACAGGCCCTCACTGAAGCTTTCTTT
CASSQVTQALTEAFF
>TRBV4-1|once|TRBD2|TRBJ2-7
TGCGCCAGCAGCCAAGTGGAAGCGGGGGCCTACGAGCAGTACTTC
CASSQVEAGAYEQYF
>TRBV2|NA|TRBD1|TRBJ2-7
TGTGCCAGCAGTGAAAACCCGGACAGGACCTACGAGCAGTACTTC
CASSENPDRTYEQYF
>TRBV29-1|NA|NA|TRBJ2-5
TGCAGCTTTCAAAGCCCCCAAGAGACCCAGTACTTC
CSFQSPQETQYF
>TRBV29-1|NA|TRBD1|TRBJ1-1
TGCAGCGTTTACAGGGGGGGCTACACTGAAGCTTTCTTT
CSVYRGGYTEAFF
>TRBV2|NA|NA|TRBJ2-1
TGTGCCAGCAGTGGGACAGAGAACAATGAGCAGTTCTTC
CASSGTENNEQFF
>TRBV29-1|NA|NA|TRBJ2-7
TGCACCCCGGGGGCAGGGTTAACTTGCGAGCAGTACTTC
CTPGAGLTCEQYF
>TRBV13|once|NA|TRBJ1-1
TGTGCCAGCAGCCGTACCGAGGGCACTGAAGCTTTCTTT
CASSRTEGTEAFF
>TRBV15|NA|NA|TRBJ1-2
TGTGCCACCAGCGCGAGACCGGGATTCTATGGCTACACCTTC
CATSARPGFYGYTF
>TRBV30|NA|NA|TRBJ1-4
TGTGCCTGGAACCAGGGTGCAACTAATGAAAAACTGTTTTTT
CAWNQGATNEKLFF
>TRBV29-1|NA|NA|TRBJ1-4
TGCAGCGTTGGTGGGGGCGATGAAAAACTGTTTTTT
CSVGGGDEKLFF
>TRBV4-2|NA|NA|TRBJ2-7
TGTGCCAGCAGCCAAGGGATGGCATCTGGGGCGCACTTC
CASSQGMASGAHF
>TRBV5-1|NA|TRBD2|TRBJ2-2
TGCGCCACCCGACTAGCGGGGGCAGGGACCGGGGAGCTGTTTTTT
CATRLAGAGTGELFF
>TRBV27|NA|TRBD1|TRBJ1-6
TGTGCCAGCTCCCCCGGGACAGTCTATAATTCACCCCTCCACTTT
CASSPGTVYNSPLHF
>TRBV19|NA|TRBD2|TRBJ2-5
TGTGCCAGTAGTAAGGGACTAGCGGGGGGCTTCCAAGAGACCCAGTACTTC
CASSKGLAGGFQETQYF
>TRBV27|NA|TRBD1|TRBJ2-7
TGTGCCAGCAGTTTATCGACAGGGGCCGAGCAGTACTTC
CASSLSTGAEQYF
>TRBV7-9|NA|NA|TRBJ1-2
TGTGCCAGCAGCTTAATCGAACAGAATAGGGGATACTATGGCTACACCTTC
CASSLIEQNRGYYGYTF
>TRBV19|NA|TRBD1|TRBJ1-1
TGTGCCAGTAGTCCCGGGACAGGGGAGCGCATGAACACTGAAGCTTTCTTT
CASSPGTGERMNTEAFF
>TRBV19|once|TRBD1|TRBJ2-7
TGTGCCAGCACCGGGACAGCGGTCTACGAGCAGTACTTC
CASTGTAVYEQYF
>TRBV6-4|NA|TRBD1|TRBJ2-7
TGTGCCAGCAGTGAAGGGGACAGGTACGAGCAGTACTTC
CASSEGDRYEQYF
>TRBV6-5|NA|NA|TRBJ1-1
TGTGCCAGCAGTTACCAGAATGAAGCTTTCTTT
CASSYQNEAFF
>TRBV2|NA|TRBD1|TRBJ2-5
TGTGCCAGCAGCGCAACAGGGGCAGAGACCCAGTACTTC
CASSATGAETQYF
>TRBV27|NA|TRBD2|TRBJ2-3
TGTGCCAGCAGTTTAAAGGTAGCGGGGGGCCCGGGCACAGATACGCAGTATTTT
CASSLKVAGGPGTDTQYF
>TRBV6-5|NA|TRBD1|TRBJ1-1
TGTGCCAGCAGTTACTCAACAGGGGGGAGCCCTGAAGCTTTCTTT
CASSYSTGGSPEAFF
>TRBV5-6|NA|NA|TRBJ1-1
TGTGCCAGCAGCCCCCGGCGGGATCTTGGCACTGAAGCTTTCTTT
CASSPRRDLGTEAFF
>TRBV10-3|NA|TRBD1|TRBJ1-3
TGTGCCACCCGTCGCCAGGGGGTTTCTGGAAACACCATATATTTT
CATRRQGVSGNTIYF
>TRBV7-3|NA|TRBD1|TRBJ1-2
TGTGCCAGCAGCCGCCTCTTGACAGGGAAGAGCTATGGCTACACCTTC
CASSRLLTGKSYGYTF
>TRBV6-5|NA|TRBD1|TRBJ2-2
TGTGCCACTAGAGGGCAGGGGGCCGCCGGGGAGCTGTTTTTT
CATRGQGAAGELFF
>TRBV7-6|NA|NA|TRBJ1-2
TGTGCCAGCAGCCTCCCGGCGGGGAATGGCTACACCTTC
CASSLPAGNGYTF
>TRBV7-3|NA|TRBD1|TRBJ1-6
TGTGCCAGCAGCTTGCAGGGGGCTAGTTCACCCCTCCACTTT
CASSLQGASSPLHF
>TRBV10-1|NA|NA|TRBJ1-6
TGCGCCAGCAGTGAAGCCGGGGATAATTCACCCCTCCACTTT
CASSEAGDNSPLHF
>TRBV5-1|once|TRBD1|TRBJ2-6
TGCGCCAGCAGCTTGGAGACAGGGTCTGGGGCCAACGTCCTGACTTTC
CASSLETGSGANVLTF
>TRBV2|NA|TRBD2|TRBJ2-3
TGTGCCAGCAGTGCGCTAGCGGGGAACGCAGATACGCAGTATTTT
CASSALAGNADTQYF
>TRBV11-2|few|TRBD1|TRBJ1-1
TGTGCCAGCAGCTTGGGGACAGGCGAAGCTTTCTTT
CASSLGTGEAFF
>TRBV6-2/TRBV6-3|NA|NA|TRBJ1-5
TGTGCCAGCAGTTTCGTACAAAGGGGTAATCAGCCCCAGCATTTT
CASSFVQRGNQPQHF
>TRBV11-2|few|TRBD1|TRBJ1-1
TGTGCCAGCAGCAGATCAATCGGGACAGGGGTAGTTGTGGCTTTCTTT
CASSRSIGTGVVVAFF
>TRBV7-6|NA|NA|TRBJ2-3
TGTGCCAGCAGCTTAGGGATCGGGGAGAGCACAGATACGCAGTATTTT
CASSLGIGESTDTQYF
>TRBV4-1|NA|NA|TRBJ1-3
TGCGCCAGCAGCCAAGAGAAGAGGAGCTCTGGAAACACCATATATTTT
CASSQEKRSSGNTIYF
>TRBV19|NA|NA|TRBJ2-5
TGTGCCAGTAGTATGGGCGGAGGGGAGACCCAGTACTTC
CASSMGGGETQYF
>TRBV5-4|NA|NA|TRBJ2-5
TGTGCCAGCAGCTTGGCCGGAGGCAGGATAGAGACCCAGTACTTC
CASSLAGGRIETQYF
>TRBV5-1|NA|TRBD1|TRBJ2-1
TGCGCCAGCAGCTTACTGACAGGGTGGGAGAATGAGCAGTTCTTC
CASSLLTGWENEQFF
>TRBV7-9|NA|NA|TRBJ2-2
TGTGCCAGCAGCCCTGACAGACCTCCGAACACCGGGGAGCTGTTTTTT
CASSPDRPPNTGELFF
>TRBV6-5|NA|NA|TRBJ2-6
TGTGCCAGCAGACCGACAGCTGGGGCCAACGTCCTGACTTTC
CASRPTAGANVLTF
>TRBV9|NA|NA|TRBJ1-1
TGTGCCAGCAGCGTAGAGGGGGAGGGAGTTGAAGCTTTCTTT
CASSVEGEGVEAFF
>TRBV11-1|NA|NA|TRBJ2-2
TGTGCCAGCAGCTTTGTTCTAGGGGGTTACACCGGGGAGCTGTTTTTT
CASSFVLGGYTGELFF
>TRBV5-4|once|NA|TRBJ1-1
TGTGCCAGCAGCTTGGAGCGGGGATTGAACACTGAAGCTTTCTTT
CASSLERGLNTEAFF
>TRBV4-1|many|NA|TRBJ1-2
TGCGCCAGCAATCCGGACGGGGGGCATAGCTATGGCTACACCTTC
CASNPDGGHSYGYTF
>TRBV10-3|NA|TRBD1|TRBJ1-4
TGTGCCGTCTGGCGGGACAGAGAAGAAAAACTGTTTTTT
CAVWRDREEKLFF
>TRBV9|NA|NA|TRBJ1-2
TGTGCCAGCAGCGTAGGGTCTCAGGCCAGCTATGGCTACACCTTC
CASSVGSQASYGYTF
>TRBV6-6|NA|NA|TRBJ1-2
TGTGCCAGCAGTTACTCGAGGGCTGTCTATGGCTACACCTTC
CASSYSRAVYGYTF
>TRBV6-5|NA|TRBD1|TRBJ1-2
TGTGCCAGCAGTAAAACAAGGGGGCAAAACTATGGCTACACCTTC
CASSKTRGQNYGYTF
>TRBV12-5|once|TRBD1|TRBJ2-7
TGTGCTAGTGGTTTGGTACTCCGGGACAGGGCAGGCGAGCAGTACTTC
CASGLVLRDRAGEQYF
>TRBV4-2|NA|NA|TRBJ2-2
TGTGCCAGCAGCCAAAATACGGGGGGCCCCGGGGAGCTGTTTTTT
CASSQNTGGPGELFF
>TRBV19|NA|NA|TRBJ1-5
TGTGCCAGTAACCCAGGGGACAATCAGCCCCAGCATTTT
CASNPGDNQPQHF
>TRBV27|few|NA|TRBJ2-7
TGTGCCAGCAGTTTGGGCAGGACCTACGAGCAGTACTTC
CASSLGRTYEQYF
>TRBV10-3|NA|TRBD1|TRBJ1-2
TGTGCCATCAGTGATTGGGACAGTAACTATGGCTACACCTTC
CAISDWDSNYGYTF